This TCR beta chain was profiled in a study of patients and donors after allogeneic stem cell transplantation. TCRdb reprocessed the RT-PCR reads via MiXCR and lists one record per CDR3 protein. The profile shows about 410,000 distinct CDR3 sequences, approximately 16% of them singletons. This clonotype was counted once. Germline V lookup: CDR1 SEHNR, CDR2 FQNEAQ (reference sequence). The CDR3 is made up of 14 amino acids. Trimming cost V 5 bases and J 6 bases; bases outside gene matches: 8. The specimen sequenced was blood, either unsorted or a sorted T cell fraction (not recorded which). The chain carries TRBV7-9 and TRBJ2-7; 9 nucleotides match TRBD2. This sequence was found in a human donor who was either an allogeneic HSCT recipient or a stem cell or donor lymphocyte infusion donor (not recorded which). It is not recorded whose cells these are; they may come from a transplant donor. Written as DNA, the CDR3 is TGTGCCAGCAGCCAGACTAGCGGACTGGGCGAGCAGTACTTC. Translation gives CASSQTSGLGEQYF.